This TCR beta chain was captured in a study of CD8 T cells in ankylosing spondylitis. TCRdb redid the calling of the 5' RACE reads with MiXCR, one entry per CDR3 protein. The sample has roughly 100,000 distinct CDR3 sequences, 8% to 10% seen once; the top ten hold roughly 9.9%. Germline CDR1 reads DFQATT; CDR2 reads SNEGSKA (reference sequence). The ends lost 0 bases at V and 0 bases at J; junction bases unmatched: 5. The CDR3 spans 15 residues. This clonotype was seen ten or more times. The sequenced material came from blood, either unsorted or a sorted T cell fraction (not recorded which). The sequence was collected from a male donor with ankylosing spondylitis or in good health (not recorded which). The chain links TRBV20-1 to TRBJ2-7; 7 positions match TRBD1. CDR3 bases: TGCAGTGCTAGAGATCAAGGGGGCGACTCCTACGAGCAGTACTTC. Amino acids: CSARDQGGDSYEQYF.